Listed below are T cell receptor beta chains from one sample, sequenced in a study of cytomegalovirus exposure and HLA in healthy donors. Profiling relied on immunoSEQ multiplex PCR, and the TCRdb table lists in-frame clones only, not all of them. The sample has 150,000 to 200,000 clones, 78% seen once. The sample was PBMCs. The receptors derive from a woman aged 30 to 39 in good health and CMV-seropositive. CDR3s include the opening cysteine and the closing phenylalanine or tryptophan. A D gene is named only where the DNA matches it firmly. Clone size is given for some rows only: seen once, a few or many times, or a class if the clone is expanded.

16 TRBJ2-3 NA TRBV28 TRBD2 CASSLTSGRGTDTQYF TGTGCCAGCAGTTTAACTAGCGGGAGAGGCACAGATACGCAGTATTTT
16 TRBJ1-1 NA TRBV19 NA CASSIKGKPLNTEAFF TGTGCCAGTAGTATCAAGGGGAAGCCCTTGAACACTGAAGCTTTCTTT
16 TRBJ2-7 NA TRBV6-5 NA CASSYSRGPHIYEQYF TGTGCCAGCAGTTACTCTCGCGGGCCCCACATCTACGAGCAGTACTTC
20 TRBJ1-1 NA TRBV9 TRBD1 CASSFDPGQMVSRVNTEAFF TGTGCCAGCAGCTTCGATCCGGGACAGATGGTTTCTAGGGTGAACACTGAAGCTTTCTTT
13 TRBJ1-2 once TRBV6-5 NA CASRPGQPYGYTF TGTGCCAGCAGACCCGGACAGCCATACGGCTACACCTTC
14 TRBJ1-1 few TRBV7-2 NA CASSRDNSATEAFF TGTGCCAGCAGCCGGGACAATTCGGCCACTGAAGCTTTCTTT
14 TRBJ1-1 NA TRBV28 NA CASSLEPGNTEAFF TGTGCCAGCAGTCTCGAACCAGGGAACACTGAAGCTTTCTTT
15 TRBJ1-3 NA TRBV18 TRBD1 CASSADRGAGNTIYF TGTGCCAGCTCCGCGGACAGGGGAGCGGGAAACACCATATATTTT
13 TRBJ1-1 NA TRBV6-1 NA CASLWSGMSEAFF TGTGCCAGCCTTTGGTCGGGGATGTCTGAAGCTTTCTTT
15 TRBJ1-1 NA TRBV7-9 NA CASSFWLSGNTEAFF TGTGCCAGCAGCTTTTGGCTCAGCGGTAACACTGAAGCTTTCTTT
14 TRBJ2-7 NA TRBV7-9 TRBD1 CASSFRDRAYEQYF TGTGCCAGCAGCTTCCGGGACAGGGCCTACGAGCAGTACTTC
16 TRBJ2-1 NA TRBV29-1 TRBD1 CSVEDLNPTGAFEQFF TGCAGCGTTGAAGATCTTAATCCGACAGGGGCTTTTGAGCAGTTCTTC
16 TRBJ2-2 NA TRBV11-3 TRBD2 CASSSNSGKVTGELFF TGTGCCAGCAGCTCCAATAGCGGGAAAGTCACCGGGGAGCTGTTTTTT
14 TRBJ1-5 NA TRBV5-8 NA CASSLIAYNQPQHF TGTGCCAGCAGCTTGATAGCTTACAATCAGCCCCAGCATTTT
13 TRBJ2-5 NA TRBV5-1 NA CASSFGQLETQYF TGCGCCAGCAGCTTTGGACAGTTGGAGACCCAGTACTTC
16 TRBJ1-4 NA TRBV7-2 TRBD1 CASSSRGTGVNEKLFF TGTGCCAGCAGCTCGAGGGGGACAGGGGTTAATGAAAAACTGTTTTTT
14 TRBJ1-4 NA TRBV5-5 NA CASRRQALNEKLFF TGTGCCAGCAGGCGACAAGCCCTCAATGAAAAACTGTTTTTT
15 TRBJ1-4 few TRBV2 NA CASSVDFWAGEKLFF TGTGCCAGCAGTGTCGATTTCTGGGCTGGGGAAAAACTGTTTTTT
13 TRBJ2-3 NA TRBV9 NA CASSVTGMDTQYF TGTGCCAGCAGCGTGACTGGAATGGATACGCAGTATTTT
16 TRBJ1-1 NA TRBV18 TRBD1 CASSRGRTGVDAEAFF TGTGCCAGCTCACGGGGGCGGACAGGGGTGGACGCTGAAGCTTTCTTT
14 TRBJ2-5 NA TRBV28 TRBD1 CASSRTGRQETQYF TGTGCCAGCAGCAGGACAGGACGCCAAGAGACCCAGTACTTC
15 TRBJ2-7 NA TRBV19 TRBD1 CASRPLGTGDYEQYF TGTGCCAGTAGACCCCTTGGGACAGGCGACTACGAGCAGTACTTC
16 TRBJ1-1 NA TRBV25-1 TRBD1 CASSDWRWDRETEAFF TGTGCCAGCAGTGATTGGAGATGGGACAGGGAGACTGAAGCTTTCTTT
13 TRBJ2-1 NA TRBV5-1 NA CASSTGPQVPVVF TGCGCCAGCAGCACCGGCCCCCAGGTTCCGGTGGTCTTC
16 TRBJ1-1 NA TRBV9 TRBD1 CASSVDNRGLNTEAFF TGTGCCAGCAGCGTAGATAACAGGGGGCTGAACACTGAAGCTTTCTTT
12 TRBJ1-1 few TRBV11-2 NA CASSLEAAEAFF TGTGCCAGCAGCTTGGAGGCTGCTGAAGCTTTCTTT
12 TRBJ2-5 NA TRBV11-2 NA CASSFSVETQYF TGTGCCAGCAGCTTTAGTGTGGAGACCCAGTACTTC
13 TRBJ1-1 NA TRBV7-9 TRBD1 CASEGQGGTEAFF TGTGCCAGCGAGGGACAGGGTGGAACTGAAGCTTTCTTT
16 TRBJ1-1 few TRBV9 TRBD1 CASSVVGDRLTAGAFF TGTGCCAGCAGCGTAGTCGGGGACAGACTTACTGCTGGAGCTTTCTTT
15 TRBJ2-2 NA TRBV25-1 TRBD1 CASSVATGGLGELFF TGTGCCAGCAGTGTCGCGACAGGGGGGCTCGGGGAGCTGTTTTTT
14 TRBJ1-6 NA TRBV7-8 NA CASSSTLKNSPLHF TGTGCCAGCAGCTCGACACTTAAAAATTCACCCCTCCACTTT
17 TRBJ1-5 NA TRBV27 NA CASSSMGGRPFNQPQHF TGTGCCAGCAGTTCAATGGGGGGTCGGCCTTTCAATCAGCCCCAGCATTTT
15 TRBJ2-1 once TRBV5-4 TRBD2 CASSFAGTSVNEQFF TGTGCCAGCAGCTTTGCCGGGACTAGCGTAAATGAGCAGTTCTTC
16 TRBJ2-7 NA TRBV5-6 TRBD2 CASSLGGSGRRNEQYF TGTGCCAGCAGCTTGGGAGGTAGCGGGAGGCGTAACGAGCAGTACTTC
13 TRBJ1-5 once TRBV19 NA CASNEVQRQPQHF TGTGCCAGTAACGAGGTCCAGCGGCAGCCCCAGCATTTT